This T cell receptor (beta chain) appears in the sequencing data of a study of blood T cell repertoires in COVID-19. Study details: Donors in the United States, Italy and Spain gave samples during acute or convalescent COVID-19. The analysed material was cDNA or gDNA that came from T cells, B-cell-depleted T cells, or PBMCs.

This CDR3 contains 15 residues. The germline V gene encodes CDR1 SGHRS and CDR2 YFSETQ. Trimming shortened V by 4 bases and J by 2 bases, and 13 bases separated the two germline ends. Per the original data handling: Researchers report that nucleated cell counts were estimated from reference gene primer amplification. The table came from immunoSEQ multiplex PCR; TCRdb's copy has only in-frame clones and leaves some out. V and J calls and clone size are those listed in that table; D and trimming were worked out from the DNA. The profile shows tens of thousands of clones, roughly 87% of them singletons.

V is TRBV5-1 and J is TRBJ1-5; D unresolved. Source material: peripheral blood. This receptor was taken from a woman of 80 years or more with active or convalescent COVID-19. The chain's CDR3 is CASSPGFGGNQPQHF. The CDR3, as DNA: TGCGCCAGCAGCCCGGGGTTTGGAGGCAATCAGCCCCAGCATTTT. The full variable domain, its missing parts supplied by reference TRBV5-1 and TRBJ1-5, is KAGVTQTPRYLIKTRGQQVTLSCSPISGHRSVSWYQQTPGQGLQFLFEYFSETQRNKGNFPGRFSGRQFSNSRSEMNVSTLELGDSALYLCASSPGFGGNQPQHFGDGTRLSIL.